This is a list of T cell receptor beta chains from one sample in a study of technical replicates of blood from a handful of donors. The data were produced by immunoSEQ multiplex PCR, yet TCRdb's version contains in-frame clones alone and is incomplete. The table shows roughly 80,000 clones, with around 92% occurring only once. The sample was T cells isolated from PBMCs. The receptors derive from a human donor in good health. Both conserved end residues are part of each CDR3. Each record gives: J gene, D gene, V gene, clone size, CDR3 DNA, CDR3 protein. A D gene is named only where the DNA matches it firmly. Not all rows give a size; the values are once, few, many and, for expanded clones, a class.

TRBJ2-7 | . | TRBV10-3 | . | TGTGCCGGTAGACGTACAGAGGGCACCTACGAGCAGTACTTC | CAGRRTEGTYEQYF
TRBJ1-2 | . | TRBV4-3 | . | TGCGCCAGCAGCCAAGGGGAGGGGATCTACACCTTC | CASSQGEGIYTF
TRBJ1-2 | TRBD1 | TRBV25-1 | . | TGTGCCACCTCGGGACAGGGGGAAGGCTACACCTTC | CATSGQGEGYTF
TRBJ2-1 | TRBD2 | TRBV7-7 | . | TGTGCTAGCAGCTTATTAGCGGGAGGGGAGCAGTTCTTC | CASSLLAGGEQFF
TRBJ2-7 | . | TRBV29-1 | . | TGCAGCGTTGAGGACTCATCCTACGAGCAGTACTTC | CSVEDSSYEQYF
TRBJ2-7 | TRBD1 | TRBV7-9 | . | TGTGCCAGCAGGGCCGGGACAGGGGCGATGGAGCAGTACTTC | CASRAGTGAMEQYF
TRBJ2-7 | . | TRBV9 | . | TGTGCCAGCAGCGTAGAGTCAGCGCACGAGCAGTACTTC | CASSVESAHEQYF
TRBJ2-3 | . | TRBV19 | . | TGTGCCAGTAGTATGAACAGGGGCACAGATACGCAGTATTTT | CASSMNRGTDTQYF
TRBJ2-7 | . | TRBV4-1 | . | TGCGCCAGCAGCCAAGGGTCGGGCTACGAGCAGTACTTC | CASSQGSGYEQYF
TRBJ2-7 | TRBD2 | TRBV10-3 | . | TGTGCCATCAGTGAGTCGGGACTAGCTGCCTACGAGCAGTACTTC | CAISESGLAAYEQYF
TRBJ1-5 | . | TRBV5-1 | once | TGCGCCAGCAGGGCGAACAGGGAGTCTCAGCCCCAGCATTTT | CASRANRESQPQHF
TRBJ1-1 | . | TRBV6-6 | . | TGTGCCAGCAGAGCCTCCGCCCTGAACACTGAAGCTTTCTTT | CASRASALNTEAFF
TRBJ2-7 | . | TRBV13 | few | TGTGCCAGCAGTAGTCAGGGTTACGAGCAGTACTTC | CASSSQGYEQYF
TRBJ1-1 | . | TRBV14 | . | TGTGCCAGCAGCCAAGAAAGACAGGAAGCTTTCTTT | CASSQERQEAFF
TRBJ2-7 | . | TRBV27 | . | TGTGCCAGCAGTTTTTGGATACAGGGATTCACCTACGAGCAGTACTTC | CASSFWIQGFTYEQYF
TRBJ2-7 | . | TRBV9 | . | TGTGCCAGCAGCGTAGGCGGGACCCCCTACGAGCAGTACTTC | CASSVGGTPYEQYF
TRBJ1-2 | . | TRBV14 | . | TGTGCCAGCAGCCAACTAGTCGTGGATGGCTACACCTTC | CASSQLVVDGYTF
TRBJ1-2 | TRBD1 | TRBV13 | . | TGTGCCAGCAGCTTAGGGCCGACAGGGCAATCTCTTGGCTACACCTTC | CASSLGPTGQSLGYTF
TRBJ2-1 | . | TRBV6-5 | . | TGTGCCAGCAGTTACTCGGCGGGGCGTGTCAGGTATGAGCAGTTCTTC | CASSYSAGRVRYEQFF
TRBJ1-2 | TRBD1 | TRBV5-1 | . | TGCGCCAGCAGCTTAACAGGGGACTATGGCTACACCTTC | CASSLTGDYGYTF
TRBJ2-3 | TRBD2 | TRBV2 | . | TGTGCCAGCAGTGCACTAGCGGGTTCTTACACAGATACGCAGTATTTT | CASSALAGSYTDTQYF
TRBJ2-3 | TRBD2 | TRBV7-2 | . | TGTGCCAGCAGCTTAGCCGGGACTAGCTTATCAGATACGCAGTATTTT | CASSLAGTSLSDTQYF
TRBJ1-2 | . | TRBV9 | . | TGTGCCAGCAGCGTAGGGGGCCTAAACTATGGCTACACCTTC | CASSVGGLNYGYTF
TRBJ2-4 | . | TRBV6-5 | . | TGTGCCAGCAGTTACTCGGGTCGCGGAAACATTCAGTACTTC | CASSYSGRGNIQYF
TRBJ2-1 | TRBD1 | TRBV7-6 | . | TGTGCCAGCAGCTATAGACAGGGGGACCACAATGAGCAGTTCTTC | CASSYRQGDHNEQFF
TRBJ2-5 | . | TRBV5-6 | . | TGTGCCAGCAGCCCCCGATGGCGCGGGAAAGGGACCCAGTACTTC | CASSPRWRGKGTQYF
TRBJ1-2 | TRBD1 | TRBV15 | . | TGTGCCACCAGCAGAGCCAAGCAGGGGGCATCTGGCTACACCTTC | CATSRAKQGASGYTF
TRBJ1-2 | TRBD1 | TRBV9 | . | TGTGCCAGCAGCTCCTATCCGGGACAGAATAACTATGGCTACACCTTC | CASSSYPGQNNYGYTF